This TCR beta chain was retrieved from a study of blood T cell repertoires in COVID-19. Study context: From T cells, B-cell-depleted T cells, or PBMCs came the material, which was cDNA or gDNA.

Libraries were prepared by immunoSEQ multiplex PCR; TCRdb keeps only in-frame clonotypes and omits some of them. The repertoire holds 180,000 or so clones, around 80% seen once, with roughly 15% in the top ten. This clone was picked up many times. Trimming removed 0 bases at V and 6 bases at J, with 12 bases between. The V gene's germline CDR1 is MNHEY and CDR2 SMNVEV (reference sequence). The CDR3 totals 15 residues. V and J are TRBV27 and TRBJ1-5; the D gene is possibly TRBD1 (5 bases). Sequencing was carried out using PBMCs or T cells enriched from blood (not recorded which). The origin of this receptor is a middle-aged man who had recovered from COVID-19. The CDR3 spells CASSLSAGQVQPQHF. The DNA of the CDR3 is TGTGCCAGCAGTTTATCGGCGGGGCAGGTTCAGCCCCAGCATTTT.